Following are 27 T cell receptor beta chains from one sample sequenced in a study of shared clonotypes between healthy human individuals. Sequencing used immunoSEQ multiplex PCR; TCRdb keeps in-frame clones, though not all of them. The data contain approximately 740,000 clones, roughly 70% of them seen just once; the ten biggest clones take up more than 1.5%. The sample was memory CD4+ T cells sorted from blood. Subset described: CD45RA-negative fraction. The receptors shown here come from a woman aged 25 to 39 in good health.

The V call is TRBV7-9, the J call TRBJ2-3; 11 positions agree with TRBD1. The V segment lost 5 bases and the J segment 4 bases; nucleotides outside the gene matches: 2. In germline, CDR1 is SEHNR, CDR2 FQNEAQ (reference sequence). The CDR3 spans 14 residues. CDR3 nucleotides: TGTGCCAGCAGCCCGGGACAGGGGGCAGATACGCAGTATTTT. This gives the protein CASSPGQGADTQYF.

V and J are TRBV18 and TRBJ2-7; 10 nucleotides align to TRBD1. Germline CDR1 reads KGHSH; CDR2 reads LQKENI. The CDR3 extends over 13 amino acids. Unmatched junction bases numbered 3, after V lost 5 bases and J lost 5 bases. DNA of the CDR3: TGTGCCAGCTCAAGGGACAGGGGAGACGAGCAGTACTTC. As protein: CASSRDRGDEQYF.

This chain joins TRBV28 and TRBJ2-7, with D hard to call. CDR3 size: 13 residues. Germline CDR1 is MDHEN and CDR2 is SYDVKM. V was pared by 3 bases and J by 7 bases, with 13 bases between. CDR3 sequence: CASSFGGLWEQYF. The CDR3 DNA is TGTGCCAGCAGTTTTGGTGGGTTGTGGGAGCAGTACTTC.

This clone was seen only once. The chain employs TRBV27 and TRBJ1-1, with 8 bases aligning to TRBD1. CDR1 is MNHEY, CDR2 SMNVEV, per germline (reference sequence). The CDR3 extends over 15 amino acids. Trimming removed 6 bases from V and 5 bases from J; junction bases left unmatched: 11. The CDR3 DNA follows: TGTGCCAGCAGCCCTCAGACAGGGGTCATTACTGAAGCTTTCTTT. Its protein is CASSPQTGVITEAFF.

The V gene is TRBV15, the J gene TRBJ2-7, with D tentatively TRBD1 (6 bases). Trimming shortened V by 2 bases and J by 2 bases, and 7 bases separated the two germline ends. The CDR3 spans 13 residues. Germline assignment: CDR1 LNHNV and CDR2 YYDKDF (reference sequence). The CDR3 DNA is TGTGCCACCAGCAGAAGGGGGACCTACGAGCAGTACTTC. Translated: CATSRRGTYEQYF. The whole variable domain, remainder taken from reference TRBV15 and TRBJ2-7, is DAMVIQNPRYQVTQFGKPVTLSCSQTLNHNVMYWYQQKSSQAPKLLFHYYDKDFNNEADTPDNFQSRRPNTSFCFLDIRSPGLGDTAMYLCATSRRGTYEQYFGPGTRLTVT.

The chain is built from TRBV7-2 and TRBJ1-5, with D unclear. The CDR3 spans 16 residues. Germline CDR1 and CDR2: SGHTA and FQGNSA. The V end was cut by 1 base, the J end by 1 base, with 11 bases between. CDR3 in DNA: TGTGCCAGCAGCTTAGTTGCGGTGGTGAGCAATCAGCCCCAGCATTTT. Translating gives CASSLVAVVSNQPQHF.

V usage is TRBV4-1 and J usage is TRBJ2-7, with TRBD1 as a possible D gene (6 bases). Germline CDR1 MGHRA, CDR2 YSYEKL. Trimming left V 1 base short and J 2 bases short, with 12 bases between. CDR3 length: 15 amino acids. DNA of the CDR3: TGCGCCAGCAGCCAAGTCGCAGGGGTAGCCTACGAGCAGTACTTC. The encoded protein is CASSQVAGVAYEQYF.

V is TRBV6-6 and J is TRBJ2-2; TRBD2 agrees at 7 bases. Germline V lookup: CDR1 MNHNY, CDR2 SVGAGI (reference sequence). The CDR3 sequence is 14 residues long. J gave up 6 bases and V 5 bases, and 6 bases lay outside the gene matches. CDR3 DNA: TGTGCCAGCAGTCCCGGGACTAACTCCGGGGAGCTGTTTTTT. Encoded protein: CASSPGTNSGELFF.

Turning to this clone: This CDR3 is also generated by other DNA sequences in the sample. The chain recombines TRBV28 with TRBJ2-6; the D is unclear. The CDR3 spans 14 residues. The germline V and J ends were trimmed by 6 bases and 0 bases, with 6 bases remaining between them. Germline V gene data show CDR1 as MDHEN and CDR2 as SYDVKM. CDR3 sequence: CASRKNSGANVLTF. The CDR3 DNA sequence: TGTGCCAGCAGAAAAAACTCTGGGGCCAACGTCCTGACTTTC.

The DNA for the CDR3 is TGCGCCAGCAGTGGACAGGAATCCTACGAGCAGTACTTC. This translates into CASSGQESYEQYF. The J gene is TRBJ2-7, the V gene TRBV10-2, with D perhaps TRBD1 (6 bases). Germline V gene sequence: CDR1 WSHSY, CDR2 SAAADI. CDR3 length: 13 amino acids. V was cut by 4 bases and J by 1 base, with 8 bases left in between.

The chain couples TRBV19 to TRBJ2-2; TRBD2 matches 10 bases. This CDR3 comprises 16 residues. The germline V gene encodes CDR1 LNHDA and CDR2 SQIVND (reference sequence). V gave up 5 bases and J gave up 2 bases; unmatched junction bases: 5. The CDR3 here is CASSQRTSGNTGELFF. The CDR3 DNA follows: TGTGCCAGTAGTCAAAGGACTAGCGGTAACACCGGGGAGCTGTTTTTT.

The table lists this clone with many counts. V is TRBV2 and J is TRBJ2-2, with 9 bases fitting TRBD1. CDR1 and CDR2 from the germline V gene are SNHLY and FYNNEI. CDR3 length: 15 residues. V gave up 4 bases and J gave up 6 bases; unmatched junction bases: 6. The CDR3 DNA reads TGTGCCAGCAGTGTACAGGGGGCAGGAGCCGGGGAGCTGTTTTTT. Translated, it gives CASSVQGAGAGELFF.

The gene calls are TRBV30 and TRBJ1-5; tentative D call: TRBD1 (5 bases). The CDR3 length is 13 residues. Trimming left V 5 bases short and J 7 bases short, with 15 bases between. The germline V gene has CDR1 GTSNPN and CDR2 SVGIG (reference sequence). CDR3 sequence: CAWSGGPWQPQHF. The CDR3 DNA follows: TGTGCCTGGTCCGGGGGACCCTGGCAGCCCCAGCATTTT.

As concerns this clone: The sample contains more than one DNA sequence encoding this CDR3. This sequence joins TRBV5-1 and TRBJ1-1; TRBD1 matches at 7 bases. With V trimmed by 3 bases and J by 5 bases, 4 bases remained unmatched. Germline CDR1 is SGHRS and CDR2 is YFSETQ. This CDR3 is built from 13 residues. CDR3 DNA: TGCGCCAGCAGCTCGACAGGGAATACTGAAGCTTTCTTT. This sequence encodes CASSSTGNTEAFF.

This clone was seen at least ten times. Here the CDR3 DNA reads TGTGCCATAAAGGGGCCGCGTAATTCACCCCTCCACTTT. Translating gives CAIKGPRNSPLHF. The chain links TRBV28 to TRBJ1-6; a possible D gene is TRBD1 (5 bases). Germline V lookup: CDR1 MDHEN, CDR2 SYDVKM. The CDR3 totals 13 residues. Trimming stripped 10 bases from V and 6 bases from J, with 13 bases between.

Of note for this clone: It may be a read error: a sequence one base away is much more abundant. The CDR3 loop reads CASSPENTDTQYF. In DNA, the CDR3 is TGTGCCAGCTCACCAGAGAACACAGATACGCAGTATTTT. The chain uses TRBV18 and TRBJ2-3; D is unresolved. CDR3 length: 13 residues. From germline, CDR1 is KGHSH and CDR2 LQKENI. V was shortened by 2 bases and J by 2 bases, with 5 bases between the two germline ends.

This chain uses TRBV5-1 with TRBJ1-3; 9 nucleotides agree with TRBD1. CDR1 is SGHRS, CDR2 YFSETQ, per germline. The CDR3 is 15 amino acids. V gave up 1 base and J gave up 3 bases; unmatched junction bases: 2. CDR3 protein: CASSLTGGDGNTIYF. The CDR3 DNA follows: TGCGCCAGCAGCTTGACAGGGGGCGATGGAAACACCATATATTTT.

This clone was detected only once. The V call is TRBV11-3, the J call TRBJ1-1; D remains unclear. Germline V lookup: CDR1 SGHNT, CDR2 YENEEA. Trimming left V 1 base short and J 5 bases short, with 14 bases between. The CDR3 runs 15 residues. The CDR3 DNA sequence: TGTGCCAGCAGCTTAGTCCGGGGATCGTTAACTGAAGCTTTCTTT. Translation: CASSLVRGSLTEAFF.

The V gene is TRBV19, the J gene TRBJ1-1, with 10 bases that match TRBD1. CDR3 length equals 16 residues. Germline V gene lookup returns CDR1 LNHDA and CDR2 SQIVND (reference sequence). V gave up 4 bases and J gave up 4 bases; unmatched junction bases: 9. This CDR3 is CASSSVGQGIPTEAFF. The CDR3 region has the DNA TGTGCCAGTAGTAGCGTGGGACAGGGGATTCCCACTGAAGCTTTCTTT.

CDR3 sequence (DNA): TGTGCCAGCTCATCTACCTCCGGGACGGACTCCTCTGGAAACACCATATATTTT. Its translation is CASSSTSGTDSSGNTIYF. The chain combines TRBV18 with TRBJ1-3, with a weak D call TRBD1 (5 bases). V shed 5 bases and J shed 0 bases, with 20 bases lying between them. This CDR3 is built from 18 residues. Germline V gives CDR1 KGHSH, CDR2 LQKENI.

This clone was found once. The chain recombines TRBV11-2 with TRBJ2-1; TRBD2 matches at 9 bases. V was clipped by 1 base and J by 8 bases; unmatched bases: 6. The CDR3 is made up of 15 amino acids. The germline V gene has CDR1 SGHAT and CDR2 FQNNGV. CDR3 amino acids: CASSLGSGRIYEQFF. CDR3 bases: TGTGCCAGCAGCTTAGGCAGCGGGAGGATCTATGAGCAGTTCTTC.

This chain links TRBV6-4 with TRBJ2-2, with D hard to call. The CDR3 spans 13 residues. Germline CDR1 and CDR2: MRHNA and SNTAGT. V lost 3 bases and J lost 7, with 9 bases in between. This CDR3 is CASSETEIGELFF. Written as DNA, the CDR3 is TGTGCCAGCAGTGAGACGGAAATCGGGGAGCTGTTTTTT.

V and J are TRBV5-1 and TRBJ2-2, with TRBD2 matching over 10 bases. Looked up from germline, CDR1 is SGHRS and CDR2 is YFSETQ. This CDR3 spans 17 amino acids. J was trimmed by 4 bases and V by 0 bases; bases with no gene match: 6. The CDR3 DNA reads TGCGCCAGCAGCTTGGCCCTAGCGGGAGCGGGCACCGGGGAGCTGTTTTTT. Its translation: CASSLALAGAGTGELFF. The whole variable domain, remainder taken from reference TRBV5-1 and TRBJ2-2, is KAGVTQTPRYLIKTRGQQVTLSCSPISGHRSVSWYQQTPGQGLQFLFEYFSETQRNKGNFPGRFSGRQFSNSRSEMNVSTLELGDSALYLCASSLALAGAGTGELFFGEGSRLTVL.

This clone was seen once. This sample includes further DNA sequences coding for the same CDR3. This chain links TRBV5-1 with TRBJ2-7; the match to TRBD2 covers 9 bases. The germline V gene encodes CDR1 SGHRS and CDR2 YFSETQ. The CDR3 runs 15 residues. The ends lost 2 bases at V and 0 bases at J; junction bases unmatched: 3. The CDR3, as DNA: TGCGCCAGCAGCTTCCTAGCGGGGAACTCCTACGAGCAGTACTTC. It yields the protein CASSFLAGNSYEQYF.

This clone has only one observation. V usage is TRBV19 and J usage is TRBJ2-5; weak D call: TRBD2 (6 bases). V was cut by 6 bases and J by 5 bases, with 13 bases left in between. Germline CDR1 LNHDA, CDR2 SQIVND (reference sequence). The CDR3 totals 13 residues. The CDR3 spells CASSLGGSETQYF. The CDR3 DNA reads as TGTGCCAGTAGCCTAGGAGGGTCGGAGACCCAGTACTTC.

The rearrangement joins TRBV7-2 to TRBJ2-2; D may correspond to TRBD1 or TRBD2 (5 bases each). Germline V CDR1 and CDR2: SGHTA, FQGNSA. V was trimmed by 5 bases and J by 1 base, leaving 14 bases between them. The CDR3 consists of 16 residues. Written as DNA, the CDR3 is TGTGCCAGCAGCCCCACGGGACCCCTGAACACCGGGGAGCTGTTTTTT. This gives the protein CASSPTGPLNTGELFF.

Of note for this clone: The sample contains more than one DNA sequence encoding this CDR3. V is TRBV2 and J is TRBJ2-6; D gene ambiguous. This CDR3 has 11 amino acids. Germline V lookup: CDR1 SNHLY, CDR2 FYNNEI. Trimming stripped 8 bases from V and 4 bases from J, with 3 bases between. CDR3 protein: CASGGANVLTF. As DNA, the CDR3 is TGTGCCAGCGGAGGGGCCAACGTCCTGACTTTC.